This T cell receptor (beta chain) originates from a study of T-cell memory formation after mild COVID-19. Turning to the study itself: TCR clusters were mostly confined to one donor each.

V dropped 0 bases and J dropped 9 bases, with 12 bases sitting between them. The CDR3 sequence is 14 residues long. Germline V gene sequence: CDR1 MNHEY, CDR2 SMNVEV (reference sequence). TCR alpha and TCR beta cDNA libraries carrying sample barcodes and UMIs were produced by 5'RACE using constant-segment primers. Each CDR3 protein gets one entry after TCRdb re-called the 5' RACE reads with MiXCR. The sample holds roughly 150,000 distinct CDR3 sequences, about 14% seen once. This clonotype has only a few counts. The target antigen is unknown. Points from the study as a whole: Proof of SARS-CoV-2 specificity was absent for the second-wave clones that crested on day 37.

The clonotype was recovered from an adult woman who had mild COVID-19 (a few samples of this study predate the infection). Cell type and time point are not known. Sequencing was carried out using PBMCs or a T cell subset sorted from them (not recorded which). The rearrangement links TRBV27 to TRBJ1-5; a possible D gene is TRBD1 (5 bases). CDR3 region: CASSLSSFTGPQHF. CDR3 nucleotides: TGTGCCAGCAGTTTATCATCCTTCACAGGGCCCCAGCATTTT.